Below, one TCR beta chain is given with its context. The antigen remains undetermined. CDR1 SEHNR and CDR2 FQNEAQ come from the germline V gene (reference sequence). Deletions cut 5 bases from V and 5 bases from J, with 18 bases between. The CDR3 contains 16 residues. Autoimmune disease history or systemic immunosuppression barred patients. The sample originates from a study of OX40 agonist ivuxolimab in advanced cancers. The study's findings and limits: At 0.1 to 3.0 mg/kg, CD4+ and CD8+ blood T cells expanded clonally by week 6. Antigen specificity of clonally expanded peripheral T cells was not established. On average, a greater number of expanded clones characterised CD8+ T cells relative to CD4+.

Sequenced by immunoSEQ multiplex PCR; TCRdb stores in-frame clones only, minus some. This table has 20,000 to 30,000 clones, roughly 80% appearing once. The sample was CD4+ or CD8+ T cells sorted from blood, taken in a trial of the OX40 agonist ivuxolimab. This chain links TRBV7-9 with TRBJ1-4; a possible D gene is TRBD1 (6 bases). The TCR originated in an adult with an advanced solid tumor such as melanoma, head and neck, liver or kidney cancer. DNA of the CDR3: TGTGCCAGCAGCGCGGGAGGGGGAGAAGGGAATGAAAAACTGTTTTTT. Amino acid sequence: CASSAGGGEGNEKLFF.